The clone carrying this TCR beta chain appeared many times. The data derive from a study of spatial heterogeneity in lung cancer. On the study more broadly: Sequences of the beta chain were consistently detected in greater numbers than alpha-chain sequences.

TCRdb passed the 5' RACE reads through MiXCR, listing each CDR3 protein once. The sample comprises roughly 46,000 distinct CDR3 sequences, roughly 10% of which are singletons, and roughly a third rests with the top ten. The CDR3 length is 16 residues. Germline V CDR1 and CDR2: SEHNR, FQNEAQ (reference sequence). V was pared by 0 bases and J by 4 bases, with 10 bases between. Time point specified: blood at routine non-recurrence follow-up after resection. This sequence was found in a male donor with early-stage non-small cell lung cancer. The chain joins TRBV7-9 to TRBJ2-6; no firm D call. The sequences come from PBMCs, collected at follow-up. CDR3 nucleotides: TGTGCCAGCAGCTTAGCCACCGAGTTCGGGGCCAACGTCCTGACTTTC. Protein: CASSLATEFGANVLTF.